This T cell receptor (beta chain) appears in the sequencing data of a study of shared T cell receptors in the human thymus. Germline V gene data show CDR1 as MNHEY and CDR2 as SMNVEV (reference sequence). The CDR3 has 14 amino acids. Trimming removed 6 bases from V and 4 bases from J, with 15 bases in between. Assay used: immunoSEQ multiplex PCR; TCRdb lists only in-frame clones, some missing. This table holds 720,000 or so clones, 70% to 90% found once. A further study also used this sample, focusing on human thymus T cells.

This sequence originates from a girl younger than two with a congenital heart defect. Material: thymocytes. The chain couples TRBV27 to TRBJ1-1; D unresolved. This chain's CDR3 is CASRLGFGTTEAFF. The CDR3 DNA reads as TGTGCCAGCAGACTCGGGTTTGGTACCACTGAAGCTTTCTTT.